This entry concerns a single T cell receptor (beta chain). Its antigen remains unidentified. This sample stems from a study of T cells in Graves' hyperthyroidism and ophthalmopathy. Under 3 months was the duration of disease in ophthalmopathy patients, who also had a Clinical Activity Score of at least 3 and a NOSPECS grade of at least 4. Diagnoses were made from clinical symptoms, serum measures (thyroxine and TRAb), thyroid ultrasound and orbital computed tomography. TCR beta CDR3 regions were amplified from RNA transcripts. Initially, a first-round RT-PCR of the TCR CDR3 employed the HTBI primer set. TCRdb reprocessed the multiplex PCR reads with MiXCR, giving one entry per CDR3 protein. The data hold approximately 600,000 distinct CDR3 sequences, with less than 25% observed a single time. V was trimmed by 5 bases and J by 4 bases, leaving 17 bases between them. The CDR3 has 14 residues. CDR1 is DFQATT, CDR2 SNEGSKA, per germline (reference sequence).

Whole-study results and caveats: It was a median approximately six months before onset that the model predicted ophthalmopathy. Peripheral blood also featured most of the thyroid clonotypes expanded above 0.001.

The sequence was collected from a man younger than 45 with Graves' ophthalmopathy. Sequencing used blood. This rearrangement joins TRBV20-1 to TRBJ1-1; D gene unclear. DNA for the CDR3: TGCAGTGCTCCCCGACTCGAGGGATCCACTGAAGCTTTCTTT. Translated: CSAPRLEGSTEAFF.